These 28 T cell receptor beta chains came from one sample sequenced in a study of OX40 agonist ivuxolimab in advanced cancers. Repertoires were generated with immunoSEQ multiplex PCR, while TCRdb's copy carries only in-frame clones and drops some. The sample contains around 60,000 clones, roughly 87% of which appear only once. The sample here was CD4+ or CD8+ T cells sorted from blood, taken in a trial of the OX40 agonist ivuxolimab. The source of these receptors is an adult with an advanced solid tumor such as melanoma, head and neck, liver or kidney cancer.

This rearrangement joins TRBV6-5 to TRBJ1-5, with 7 bases aligning to TRBD1. The germline V gene has CDR1 MNHEY and CDR2 SVGAGI. V dropped 0 bases and J dropped 5; count of bases not matched to a gene: 4. CDR3 length: 15 residues. The CDR3 is CASSYSTGTDQPQHF. The DNA of the CDR3 is TGTGCCAGCAGTTACTCGACAGGGACCGATCAGCCCCAGCATTTT.

The rearrangement uses TRBV5-5 and TRBJ2-1, with D tentatively TRBD1 (5 bases). The germline CDR1 and CDR2 sequences are SGHKS and YYEKEE (reference sequence). The length of the CDR3 is 16 residues. The V end lost 0 bases, the J end lost 4 bases, and 14 bases lay between the germline ends. DNA for the CDR3: TGTGCCAGCAGCTTGGTCGGGCAGGGCGGATACAATGAGCAGTTCTTC. It yields the protein CASSLVGQGGYNEQFF.

The chain links TRBV2 to TRBJ2-2, with 9 positions matching TRBD1. This CDR3 is 15 amino acids long. V dropped 5 bases and J dropped 3; count of bases not matched to a gene: 4. The V gene's germline CDR1 is SNHLY and CDR2 FYNNEI. CDR3 sequence reads: CASSPGTGHTGELFF. CDR3 nucleotides: TGTGCCAGCAGTCCGGGGACAGGGCACACCGGGGAGCTGTTTTTT.

The chain joins TRBV7-3 to TRBJ1-5; D is undetermined. V lost 3 bases and J 0 bases, leaving 12 bases between the germline ends. The CDR3 covers 16 residues. Germline V gene data show CDR1 as SGHTA and CDR2 as FQGTGA. In nucleotides, the CDR3 is TGTGCCAGCAGCTTCAGTCTCGTTGATAGCAATCAGCCCCAGCATTTT. Translating it yields CASSFSLVDSNQPQHF.

This clone has just a few counts. The V gene is TRBV29-1, the J gene TRBJ2-1; D unresolved. CDR3 length: 15 residues. Germline loops: CDR1 SQVTM, CDR2 ANQGSEA. With 0 bases removed from V and 2 bases from J, the gap between germline ends came to 11 bases. In DNA form, the CDR3 reads TGCAGCGTTGAAGATCAAGCGACGACCTACAATGAGCAGTTCTTC. Its protein product is CSVEDQATTYNEQFF.

The rearrangement joins TRBV6-6 to TRBJ1-6; 7 nucleotides line up with TRBD1. The CDR3 covers 16 residues. Germline CDR1 and CDR2: MNHNY and SVGAGI (reference sequence). Trimming removed 0 bases from V and 7 bases from J; junction bases left unmatched: 6. The chain's CDR3 is CASSYSRQGENSPLHF. The CDR3 bases are TGTGCCAGCAGTTACTCGAGACAGGGAGAAAATTCACCCCTCCACTTT.

The chain recombines TRBV30 with TRBJ2-7, with D tentatively TRBD1 (5 bases). The V and J ends lost 0 bases and 6 bases respectively, with 9 bases between them. Germline CDR1 is GTSNPN and CDR2 is SVGIG (reference sequence). This CDR3 has 12 residues. CDR3 nucleotides: TGTGCCTGGAGTGTCCCAGGGATCGAGCAGTACTTC. Translating it yields CAWSVPGIEQYF.

V and J are TRBV5-1 and TRBJ2-5; 11 bases agree with TRBD1. The J call may not be correct, given that the DNA end is closer to TRBJ2-7. CDR1 and CDR2 from the germline V gene are SGHRS and YFSETQ. The CDR3 has 14 residues. The CDR3 DNA follows: TGCGCCAGCACTGAGGGACAGGGGGCCTACGAGCAGTACTTC. It is translated as CASTEGQGAYEQYF.

The chain has TRBV6-6 and TRBJ1-3; the D gene is possibly TRBD1 (5 bases). This CDR3 comprises 15 residues. Germline V gives CDR1 MNHNY, CDR2 SVGAGI (reference sequence). V was cut by 5 bases and J by 3 bases, with 14 bases left in between. CDR3 in amino acids: CASSGLRGSGNTIYF. The CDR3 nucleotides read TGTGCCAGCAGTGGGCTCCGGGGGAGTGGAAACACCATATATTTT.

This rearrangement joins TRBV18 to TRBJ2-1; weak D call: TRBD2 (5 bases). Germline lookup yields CDR1 KGHSH and CDR2 LQKENI. The CDR3 runs to 16 residues. V was cut by 6 bases and J by 4 bases, with 19 bases left in between. The DNA of the CDR3 is TGTGCCAGCTCTACCGGGGAGCCGAGTTTTTACAATGAGCAGTTCTTC. Residues: CASSTGEPSFYNEQFF. Full variable domain (remainder filled in from reference TRBV18 and TRBJ2-1): NAGVMQNPRHLVRRRGQEARLRCSPMKGHSHVYWYRQLPEEGLKFMVYLQKENIIDESGMPKERFSAEFPKEGPSILRIQQVVRGDSAAYFCASSTGEPSFYNEQFFGPGTRLTVL.

This rearrangement joins TRBV19 to TRBJ2-1; 11 bases align to TRBD2. Germline lookup yields CDR1 LNHDA and CDR2 SQIVND (reference sequence). This CDR3 has 15 residues. The V and J ends lost 1 base and 12 bases, in that order; junction bases with no gene match: 8. The CDR3 is CASSIGLAGGVGQFF. As DNA, the CDR3 is TGTGCCAGTAGTATAGGTTTAGCGGGAGGGGTTGGGCAGTTCTTC.

The genes are TRBV6-6 and TRBJ2-4; D possibly uses TRBD1 or TRBD2 (5 bases each). The CDR3 is 13 residues long. V was clipped by 9 bases and J by 3 bases, with 12 bases between them. The germline V gene has CDR1 MNHNY and CDR2 SVGAGI (reference sequence). CDR3 amino acids: CARGEIGKNIQYF. CDR3 nucleotides: TGTGCCAGGGGGGAGATCGGCAAAAACATTCAGTACTTC.

The CDR3 spells CASSQQNYEQYF. The CDR3 coding sequence is TGTGCCAGCAGCCAACAGAACTACGAGCAGTACTTC. V usage is TRBV7-9 and J usage is TRBJ2-7, with D unclear. Germline CDR1 reads SEHNR; CDR2 reads FQNEAQ (reference sequence). The V and J ends lost 5 bases and 3 bases respectively, with 8 bases between them. The CDR3 is made up of 12 amino acids.

This chain uses TRBV10-2 with TRBJ1-3; D unresolved. Trimming took off 8 bases at V and 0 bases at J, with 8 bases between the two ends. Germline V gene data show CDR1 as WSHSY and CDR2 as SAAADI. The CDR3 length is 13 residues. The CDR3, as DNA: TGCGCCAGCTCCGGGGTCTCTGGAAACACCATATATTTT. It translates to CASSGVSGNTIYF.

The rearrangement uses TRBV29-1 and TRBJ2-1; 14 bases are a match to TRBD2. With 7 bases clipped from V and 10 bases from J, the junction kept 9 bases outside the gene matches. Germline V CDR1 and CDR2: SQVTM, ANQGSEA. CDR3 length: 14 residues. The CDR3 loop is CSASGTSGSWEQFF. The CDR3 DNA reads TGCAGCGCGTCCGGGACTAGCGGGAGCTGGGAGCAGTTCTTC.

CDR3 protein: CASSLRDYNSYEQYF. The CDR3 DNA follows: TGCGCCAGCAGCTTGCGGGACTATAACTCCTACGAGCAGTACTTC. The rearrangement joins TRBV5-1 to TRBJ2-7; 7 nucleotides match TRBD2. With 1 base clipped from V and 0 bases from J, the junction kept 4 bases outside the gene matches. The CDR3 is 15 amino acids. The germline V gene has CDR1 SGHRS and CDR2 YFSETQ.

The chain has TRBV5-1 and TRBJ2-5, with 8 bases matching TRBD1. J lost 1 base, V lost 0 bases, and 5 bases had no gene match. CDR1 and CDR2 from the germline V gene are SGHRS and YFSETQ. The CDR3 is made up of 16 amino acids. This CDR3 reads CASSLARDRLQETQYF. In DNA, the CDR3 is TGCGCCAGCAGCTTGGCCCGGGACAGGCTCCAAGAGACCCAGTACTTC.

This clone was seen a handful of times. V gene TRBV7-2 combines with J gene TRBJ2-5; D unclear. Germline-derived CDR1 and CDR2 are SGHTA and FQGNSA. The CDR3 consists of 15 residues. V lost 6 bases, J lost 4 bases, and 18 bases lay in between. The CDR3 DNA sequence: TGTGCCAGCAGAGCTAGTGCAGCCAACCGAGAGACCCAGTACTTC. Its protein product is CASRASAANRETQYF.

The chain employs TRBV5-5 and TRBJ2-7; D gene ambiguous. V lost 1 base, J lost 2 bases, and 16 bases lay in between. Germline V gives CDR1 SGHKS, CDR2 YYEKEE (reference sequence). The CDR3 contains 16 residues. The CDR3 bases are TGTGCCAGCAGCTTGCGCTTAAAATTAGGAACCTACGAGCAGTACTTC. Encoded protein: CASSLRLKLGTYEQYF. Using reference TRBV5-5 and TRBJ2-7 for the parts outside the CDR3, the full variable domain is DAGVTQSPTHLIKTRGQQVTLRCSPISGHKSVSWYQQVLGQGPQFIFQYYEKEERGRGNFPDRFSARQFPNYSSELNVNALLLGDSALYLCASSLRLKLGTYEQYFGPGTRLTVT.

The genes are TRBV7-8 and TRBJ1-6; D not resolved. Germline CDR1 is SGHVS and CDR2 is FQNEAQ. CDR3 size: 13 residues. V lost 5 bases, J lost 9 bases, and 11 bases lay in between. The CDR3 DNA reads as TGTGCCAGCAGCACTGGGTCTGGTTCACCCCTCCACTTT. It codes for CASSTGSGSPLHF.

The chain couples TRBV25-1 to TRBJ1-4, with D perhaps matching TRBD1 (5 bases). V lost 3 bases to trimming and J lost 10 bases, with 9 bases between them. Germline assignment: CDR1 MGHDK and CDR2 SYGVNS. This CDR3 has 12 amino acids. The CDR3 nucleotides are TGTGCCAGCAGTGACGCGGGGGGAAAACTGTTTTTT. It codes for CASSDAGGKLFF.

The CDR3 nucleotides read TGTGCCACCAGCACCGCTCAGGGATATAATTCACCCCTCCACTTT. Its translation is CATSTAQGYNSPLHF. This sequence joins TRBV15 and TRBJ1-6, with a possible D match to TRBD1 (5 bases). The V and J ends lost 4 bases and 4 bases respectively, with 11 bases between them. Germline V lookup: CDR1 LNHNV, CDR2 YYDKDF (reference sequence). The CDR3 has 15 residues.

This clone was seen a single time. As DNA, the CDR3 is TGTGCCAGCTCTGGACTAGCGGGAGGGCCAGATACGCAGTATTTT. This translates into CASSGLAGGPDTQYF. The V gene is TRBV6-5, the J gene TRBJ2-3; 15 nucleotides agree with TRBD2. With V trimmed by 8 bases and J by 4 bases, 4 bases remained unmatched. The V gene's germline CDR1 is MNHEY and CDR2 SVGAGI. This CDR3 has 15 residues.

As regards this clone: Germline is not matched at one junction end, which may reflect a read error. This chain uses TRBV5-1 with TRBJ2-7; 14 bases map to TRBD2. From germline, CDR1 is SGHRS and CDR2 YFSETQ. This CDR3 is built from 17 residues. This chain's CDR3 is CASSFGTSGSTSHEQYF. DNA of the CDR3: TGCGCCAGCAGCTTCGGGACTAGCGGGAGTACCTCCCACGAGCAGTACTTC.

CDR3 in DNA: TGTGCCAGCACCAGACAGGGAAAATACGAGCAGTACTTC. Amino acids: CASTRQGKYEQYF. This chain uses TRBV7-8 with TRBJ2-7; 7 nucleotides agree with TRBD1. With 7 bases clipped from V and 4 bases from J, the junction kept 7 bases outside the gene matches. Germline V lookup: CDR1 SGHVS, CDR2 FQNEAQ. The CDR3 totals 13 residues. The full variable domain, rest sourced from reference TRBV7-8 and TRBJ2-7, is GAGVSQSPRYKVAKRGQDVALRCDPISGHVSLFWYQQALGQGPEFLTYFQNEAQLDKSGLPSDRFFAERPEGSVSTLKIQRTQQEDSAVYLCASTRQGKYEQYFGPGTRLTVT.

This sequence joins TRBV6-4 and TRBJ2-1, with 10 bases lining up with TRBD2. Germline V CDR1 and CDR2: MRHNA, SNTAGT. J gave up 5 bases and V 0 bases, and 7 bases lay outside the gene matches. CDR3 length equals 17 residues. The CDR3 sequence is CASSDSFQREGNNEQFF. The CDR3 nucleotides are TGTGCCAGCAGTGACTCATTTCAGCGGGAGGGGAACAATGAGCAGTTCTTC.

The gene calls are TRBV18 and TRBJ1-5; D remains ambiguous. The CDR3 has 13 residues. CDR1 and CDR2 from the germline V gene are KGHSH and LQKENI. V lost 3 bases to trimming and J lost 8 bases, with 11 bases between them. This CDR3 is CASSPYLDEPQHF. CDR3 nucleotides: TGTGCCAGCTCACCCTATTTGGATGAGCCCCAGCATTTT.

This rearrangement joins TRBV5-6 to TRBJ1-1; D gene uncertain. V was cut by 3 bases and J by 3 bases, with 12 bases left in between. This CDR3 contains 14 residues. In germline, CDR1 is SGHDT, CDR2 YYEEEE. In DNA form, the CDR3 reads TGTGCCAGCAGCTGGCTTCATGCGGACACTGAAGCTTTCTTT. It encodes CASSWLHADTEAFF.